This passage covers 27 T cell receptor beta chains from one sample sequenced in a study of PD-1 blockade in classical Hodgkin lymphoma. Generated by immunoSEQ multiplex PCR, the TCRdb table keeps only in-frame clones and is missing some. The table includes tens of thousands of clones, 85% to 90% detected once. Every patient was affected by relapse after autologous stem cell transplantation, while exposure to brentuximab vedotin was not uniform. The source material was peripheral blood mononuclear cells (PBMCs), sampled at baseline. The receptors were gathered from a human donor with classical Hodgkin lymphoma.

The rearrangement uses TRBV9 and TRBJ1-3, with D unclear. From germline, CDR1 is SGDLS and CDR2 YYNGEE. CDR3 length equals 14 residues. V was cut by 2 bases and J by 0 bases, with 6 bases left in between. The CDR3: CASSVDDSGNTIYF. As DNA, the CDR3 is TGTGCCAGCAGCGTCGACGACTCTGGAAACACCATATATTTT.

This chain joins TRBV6-6 and TRBJ2-5; no definite D call. There are 12 residues in the CDR3. Between the trimmed V and J ends, which lost 0 bases and 9 bases, there was a span of 8 bases. CDR1 and CDR2 from the germline V gene are MNHNY and SVGAGI (reference sequence). In DNA, the CDR3 is TGTGCCAGCAGTTACTCAGGACCGGCCCAGTACTTC. Translation: CASSYSGPAQYF.

V usage is TRBV5-4 and J usage is TRBJ2-5; no clear D. The V gene lost 0 bases and the J gene lost 5 bases, with 14 bases spanning the gap. Per the germline V gene, CDR1 is SGHNT and CDR2 is YYREEE (reference sequence). The CDR3 length is 15 residues. This chain's CDR3 is CASSLDVPPQETQYF. CDR3 nucleotides: TGTGCCAGCAGCTTGGATGTACCGCCCCAGGAGACCCAGTACTTC. The whole variable domain, filled in from reference TRBV5-4 and TRBJ2-5, reads ETGVTQSPTHLIKTRGQQVTLRCSSQSGHNTVSWYQQALGQGPQFIFQYYREEENGRGNFPPRFSGLQFPNYSSELNVNALELDDSALYLCASSLDVPPQETQYFGPGTRLLVL.

This chain connects TRBV7-2 to TRBJ2-3; D is uncertain. Looked up from germline, CDR1 is SGHTA and CDR2 is FQGNSA. With 4 bases removed from V and 2 bases from J, the gap between germline ends came to 1 base. The CDR3 runs 11 residues. CDR3 DNA: TGTGCCAGCAGCTACACAGATACGCAGTATTTT. The encoded protein is CASSYTDTQYF.

The CDR3 DNA reads as TGTGCCAGCAGTCTCCGCCCAGGTCTAGCGGGACGGGAGTACATTCAGTACTTC. It specifies CASSLRPGLAGREYIQYF. The J gene is TRBJ2-4, the V gene TRBV28, with TRBD2 identical over 9 bases. This CDR3 contains 18 residues. V shed 5 bases, J shed 8 bases, and the junction held 19 bases outside the gene matches. Germline CDR1 reads MDHEN; CDR2 reads SYDVKM.

J is TRBJ1-4 and V is TRBV19; D is unresolved. Trimming cost V 5 bases and J 8 bases, with 12 bases left between them. The CDR3 is 13 residues long. Germline V gene data show CDR1 as LNHDA and CDR2 as SQIVND (reference sequence). The CDR3 DNA sequence: TGTGCCAGTAGTTTCTGGTCCGGAGAAAAACTGTTTTTT. Its translation is CASSFWSGEKLFF.

V and J are TRBV7-9 and TRBJ2-7; D perhaps matches TRBD2 (6 bases). CDR1 is SEHNR, CDR2 FQNEAQ, per germline (reference sequence). The CDR3 runs 15 residues. Trimming pared 3 bases from V and 3 bases from J, leaving 15 bases between. CDR3 DNA sequence: TGTGCCAGCAGCTTTGGGATGAGCGGGTACTACGAGCAGTACTTC. Translation gives CASSFGMSGYYEQYF.

V is TRBV19 and J is TRBJ2-5; D gene uncertain. Trimming took 3 bases from V and 1 from J, leaving 12 bases between them. Germline V lookup: CDR1 LNHDA, CDR2 SQIVND (reference sequence). The CDR3 covers 15 residues. The CDR3 DNA follows: TGTGCCAGTAGTATTAATCGCCGGACCCAAGAGACCCAGTACTTC. It yields the protein CASSINRRTQETQYF.

The chain links TRBV5-1 to TRBJ2-3; unclear D gene. The CDR3 is 14 amino acids. Trimming took 0 bases from V and 3 from J, leaving 8 bases between them. Germline CDR1 and CDR2: SGHRS and YFSETQ. In nucleotides, the CDR3 is TGCGCCAGCAGCTTGGGTTCGGAGACAGATACGCAGTATTTT. It yields the protein CASSLGSETDTQYF.

The gene calls are TRBV7-3 and TRBJ2-2; unclear D gene. The germline V gene has CDR1 SGHTA and CDR2 FQGTGA. The CDR3 is made up of 11 amino acids. Trimming stripped 5 bases from V and 6 bases from J, with 4 bases between. This CDR3 is CASSQSGELFF. CDR3 coding DNA: TGTGCCAGCAGCCAGTCCGGGGAGCTGTTTTTT.

This chain uses TRBV7-2 with TRBJ1-5; D gene uncertain. This CDR3 is 15 amino acids long. Per the germline V gene, CDR1 is SGHTA and CDR2 is FQGNSA. The V gene lost 2 bases and the J gene lost 0 bases, with 8 bases spanning the gap. The CDR3 protein is CASSLREDSNQPQHF. The CDR3 region has the DNA TGTGCCAGCAGCTTAAGGGAGGATAGCAATCAGCCCCAGCATTTT.

J is TRBJ2-3 and V is TRBV4-1; 13 bases are shared with TRBD2. This CDR3 has 17 amino acids. CDR1 is MGHRA, CDR2 YSYEKL, per germline. V lost 2 bases to trimming and J lost 2 bases; unmatched junction nucleotides: 4. CDR3 in amino acids: CASSQRGLAGNTDTQYF. The CDR3 DNA follows: TGCGCCAGCAGCCAACGGGGACTAGCGGGGAACACAGATACGCAGTATTTT.

The V gene is TRBV11-2, the J gene TRBJ1-1, with 8 bases that match TRBD1. Trimming cost V 4 bases and J 1 base; bases outside gene matches: 5. The CDR3 spans 15 residues. Germline V gene data show CDR1 as SGHAT and CDR2 as FQNNGV. CDR3: CASSSGQGRNTEAFF. CDR3 coding DNA: TGTGCCAGCAGCTCCGGACAGGGCCGGAACACTGAAGCTTTCTTT.

This clone was seen more than once but under ten times. J is TRBJ1-5 and V is TRBV10-3; D not resolved. V dropped 2 bases and J dropped 7 bases, with 9 bases sitting between them. Germline V gene sequence: CDR1 ENHRY, CDR2 SYGVKD. CDR3 length: 13 amino acids. The CDR3 here is CAISEAADQPQHF. DNA for the CDR3: TGTGCCATCAGTGAGGCGGCAGACCAGCCCCAGCATTTT.

The chain links TRBV5-1 to TRBJ1-6; 7 nucleotides line up with TRBD1. Unmatched junction bases numbered 8, after V lost 4 bases and J lost 10 bases. In germline, CDR1 is SGHRS, CDR2 YFSETQ. CDR3 size: 14 residues. CDR3 loop: CASSRDRPKSPLHF. CDR3 DNA sequence: TGCGCCAGCAGCCGGGACAGACCCAAATCACCCCTCCACTTT.

The chain links TRBV5-1 to TRBJ1-3; D is uncertain. The CDR3 runs 14 residues. CDR1 and CDR2 (germline): SGHRS, YFSETQ. V shed 1 base and J shed 3 bases, with 8 bases lying between them. Here the CDR3 DNA reads TGCGCCAGCAGCTTGTCGGGCTTTGGAAACACCATATATTTT. Translation gives CASSLSGFGNTIYF. Full variable domain (missing parts from reference TRBV5-1 and TRBJ1-3): KAGVTQTPRYLIKTRGQQVTLSCSPISGHRSVSWYQQTPGQGLQFLFEYFSETQRNKGNFPGRFSGRQFSNSRSEMNVSTLELGDSALYLCASSLSGFGNTIYFGEGSWLTVV.

The chain carries TRBV27 and TRBJ1-6, with 8 bases fitting TRBD1. This CDR3 spans 17 amino acids. Germline V CDR1 and CDR2: MNHEY, SMNVEV (reference sequence). J lost 5 bases, V lost 6 bases, and 12 bases had no gene match. The chain's CDR3 is CASRPRFTGGDNSPLHF. The CDR3 nucleotides read TGTGCCAGCAGGCCCCGATTTACAGGGGGAGATAATTCACCCCTCCACTTT.

This clone was detected once. For the CDR3, the DNA is TGTGCCAGCAAGATGGGCATGAACACTGAAGCTTTCTTT. This gives the protein CASKMGMNTEAFF. The chain uses TRBV6-6 and TRBJ1-1; D is unclear. The CDR3 totals 13 residues. The V gene's germline CDR1 is MNHNY and CDR2 SVGAGI (reference sequence). Trimming pared 7 bases from V and 0 bases from J, leaving 9 bases between.

CDR3 coding DNA: TGTGCCAGCTCACCGGGGACGTCAACTAATGAAAAACTGTTTTTT. Its translation: CASSPGTSTNEKLFF. This chain joins TRBV18 and TRBJ1-4; the D gene is possibly TRBD1 (5 bases). Germline V gives CDR1 KGHSH, CDR2 LQKENI. The CDR3 is 15 residues long. The germline V and J ends were trimmed by 3 bases and 0 bases, with 8 bases remaining between them.

The gene calls are TRBV5-4 and TRBJ2-3, with TRBD1 identical over 8 bases. V dropped 4 bases and J dropped 5; count of bases not matched to a gene: 6. CDR3 length equals 14 residues. The germline CDR1 and CDR2 sequences are SGHNT and YYREEE (reference sequence). CDR3 region: CASSPGQGLDTQYF. The DNA for the CDR3 is TGTGCCAGCAGCCCAGGACAGGGCCTAGATACGCAGTATTTT.

The chain combines TRBV9 with TRBJ2-4, with 10 bases aligning to TRBD2. CDR1 and CDR2 from the germline V gene are SGDLS and YYNGEE. J lost 1 base, V lost 3 bases, and 4 bases had no gene match. The length of the CDR3 is 16 residues. Here the CDR3 DNA reads TGTGCCAGCAGCGGAGGACTAGCGGTCGCCAAAAACATTCAGTACTTC. Protein: CASSGGLAVAKNIQYF.

The chain uses TRBV28 and TRBJ2-2, with TRBD1 as a possible D gene (6 bases). Deletions cut 4 bases from V and 3 bases from J, with 9 bases between. Germline CDR1 reads MDHEN; CDR2 reads SYDVKM. This CDR3 is built from 14 residues. The CDR3 sequence is CASSWGPDTGELFF. CDR3 coding DNA: TGTGCCAGCAGTTGGGGGCCAGACACCGGGGAGCTGTTTTTT. Combining the CDR3 with reference TRBV28 and TRBJ2-2 gives the whole variable domain DVKVTQSSRYLVKRTGEKVFLECVQDMDHENMFWYRQDPGLGLRLIYFSYDVKMKEKGDIPEGYSVSREKKERFSLILESASTNQTSMYLCASSWGPDTGELFFGEGSRLTVL.

This clone was seen just once. The chain uses TRBV5-1 and TRBJ2-7; D uncertain. This CDR3 region has 15 residues. The V and J ends lost 4 bases and 6 bases respectively, with 20 bases between them. Germline CDR1 reads SGHRS; CDR2 reads YFSETQ. CDR3: CASSPGLGPGIEQYF. The CDR3 DNA reads as TGCGCCAGCAGCCCGGGCTTAGGGCCTGGGATCGAGCAGTACTTC.

This clone was found a few times. This rearrangement joins TRBV6-1 to TRBJ2-3; D not resolved. In germline, CDR1 is MNHNS, CDR2 SASEGT. The CDR3 is made up of 12 amino acids. Trimming removed 5 bases from V and 2 bases from J, with 5 bases in between. The CDR3 DNA is TGTGCCAGCAGTAGATACACAGATACGCAGTATTTT. Its protein product is CASSRYTDTQYF.

The rearrangement joins TRBV28 to TRBJ2-3; 7 bases match TRBD1. Losses at the gene ends were 7 bases for V and 4 bases for J; bases not matched to a gene: 8. Germline lookup yields CDR1 MDHEN and CDR2 SYDVKM. This CDR3 contains 14 residues. In DNA form, the CDR3 reads TGTGCCAGCACCCCCGGGACAGCCCCAGATACGCAGTATTTT. This sequence encodes CASTPGTAPDTQYF.

The chain links TRBV10-3 to TRBJ2-1; 8 bases align to TRBD2. V lost 7 bases, J lost 7 bases, and 12 bases stayed unmatched. Germline CDR1 ENHRY, CDR2 SYGVKD. The CDR3 covers 15 residues. CDR3 coding DNA: TGTGCCATCACCCCGGGACTAGGGTTGACGAATGAGCAGTTCTTC. It codes for CAITPGLGLTNEQFF.

The chain recombines TRBV20-1 with TRBJ1-1, with unresolved D. Between the trimmed V and J ends, which lost 6 bases and 8 bases, there was a span of 13 bases. The germline V gene has CDR1 DFQATT and CDR2 SNEGSKA (reference sequence). This CDR3 spans 11 amino acids. CDR3 sequence (DNA): TGCAGTGCGCCGAGGGTACACGAAGCTTTCTTT. Its translation is CSAPRVHEAFF.